These 29 T cell receptor beta chains came from one sample sequenced in a study of T cells in Graves' hyperthyroidism and ophthalmopathy. Amplification of TCR beta CDR3 regions used RNA as the template. The HTBI primer set drove a first-round RT-PCR of the TCR CDR3. TCRdb re-called the multiplex PCR reads with MiXCR, one entry per CDR3 protein. This table has fewer than 450,000 distinct CDR3 sequences, more than 13% appearing once. The sequenced sample was blood. All receptors derive from a man aged 45-60 years with Graves' ophthalmopathy.

This clonotype showed up many times. V gene TRBV18 combines with J gene TRBJ1-2; no clear D gene. The germline CDR1 and CDR2 sequences are KGHSH and LQKENI. This CDR3 contains 13 residues. V was trimmed by 3 bases and J by 8 bases, leaving 13 bases between them. In nucleotides, the CDR3 is TGTGCCAGCTCACCTCGGACCAAGCAGGGCTACACCTTC. This gives the protein CASSPRTKQGYTF.

This clonotype was detected many times. The chain links TRBV20-1 to TRBJ2-1, with a weak D call TRBD1 (6 bases). The germline V gene encodes CDR1 DFQATT and CDR2 SNEGSKA (reference sequence). V shed 6 bases and J shed 4 bases, with 16 bases lying between them. This CDR3 region has 14 residues. CDR3 loop: CSARTALGYNEQFF. The CDR3 DNA reads as TGCAGTGCCCGGACAGCCCTAGGATACAATGAGCAGTTCTTC.

As to this clonotype: A read error may be the cause here, since a much bigger clone is one base away. The CDR3, as DNA: TGTGCCACCCAGATAGGGGGCCACCTAGCGGGAGGTGACACCGGGGAGCCGTTTTTT. Its protein is CATQIGGHLAGGDTGEPFF. This rearrangement joins TRBV7-9 to TRBJ2-2; TRBD2 matches at 11 bases. Germline V gene lookup returns CDR1 SEHNR and CDR2 FQNEAQ (reference sequence). The CDR3 has 19 amino acids.

This clonotype was recorded a few times. The chain links TRBV27 to TRBJ2-5, with TRBD2 matching over 8 bases. From germline, CDR1 is MNHEY and CDR2 SMNVEV (reference sequence). V lost 2 bases and J lost 3; bases outside the gene matches: 5. This CDR3 comprises 15 residues. The chain's CDR3 is CASSLGGGREETQYF. Written as DNA, the CDR3 is TGTGCCAGCAGTTTAGGCGGGGGGCGAGAAGAGACCCAGTACTTC.

The chain links TRBV7-3 to TRBJ2-6; 9 nucleotides align to TRBD1. This CDR3 has 19 residues. V lost 1 base and J lost 2; bases outside the gene matches: 9. The germline V gene has CDR1 SGHTA and CDR2 FQGTGA. The CDR3 bases are TGTGCCAGCAGCTTAATAACCGGGACAGGGCGGACTGGGGCCAACGTCCTGACTTTC. This translates into CASSLITGTGRTGANVLTF.

This clonotype was detected ten times or more. The chain recombines TRBV30 with TRBJ2-2, with 9 nucleotides matching TRBD2. The V segment lost 7 bases and the J segment 5 bases; nucleotides outside the gene matches: 11. This CDR3 spans 15 amino acids. The germline V gene has CDR1 GTSNPN and CDR2 SVGIG (reference sequence). CDR3 residues: CAFTGLAGHTGELFF. The CDR3 nucleotides are TGTGCCTTCACAGGGCTAGCGGGGCATACCGGGGAGCTGTTTTTT.

The gene calls are TRBV6-2 or TRBV6-3 and TRBJ2-7, with TRBD2 matching 14 bases. V gave up 6 bases and J gave up 4 bases; unmatched junction bases: 5. The CDR3 totals 15 residues. Germline V gives CDR1 MNHEY, CDR2 SVGEGT. CDR3 amino acids: CASSRGTSGGYEQYF. The DNA for the CDR3 is TGTGCCAGCAGCCGTGGGACTAGCGGGGGTTACGAGCAGTACTTC.

The V gene is TRBV4-2, the J gene TRBJ2-3; 11 nucleotides align to TRBD2. There are 16 residues in the CDR3. Germline values: CDR1 LGHNA, CDR2 YNFKEQ. The J segment lost 5 bases and the V segment lost 0 bases, leaving 4 bases of the junction unmatched. The CDR3 here is CASSQEVGLAGDTQYF. The CDR3 DNA follows: TGTGCCAGCAGCCAAGAAGTTGGACTAGCGGGAGATACGCAGTATTTT.

This clonotype has a count of ten or more. This chain connects TRBV7-9 to TRBJ1-5; possibly TRBD1 for D (5 bases). CDR1 and CDR2 (germline): SEHNR, FQNEAQ (reference sequence). The V and J ends lost 5 bases and 7 bases respectively, with 15 bases between them. The CDR3 loop spans 14 amino acids. CDR3 region: CASSEDTRKQPQHF. Written as DNA, the CDR3 is TGTGCCAGCAGCGAGGACACCCGGAAACAGCCCCAGCATTTT.

The chain recombines TRBV19 with TRBJ1-4; tentatively, D is TRBD1 (5 bases). CDR1 LNHDA and CDR2 SQIVND come from the germline V gene (reference sequence). This CDR3 contains 16 residues. V dropped 4 bases and J dropped 5 bases, with 17 bases sitting between them. This CDR3 is CASSTSTGTENEKLFF. CDR3 nucleotide sequence: TGTGCCAGTAGTACCTCCACCGGGACGGAAAATGAAAAACTGTTTTTT.

The V call is TRBV19, the J call TRBJ2-4; D remains unclear. Germline loops: CDR1 LNHDA, CDR2 SQIVND (reference sequence). The CDR3 is 15 amino acids. V gave up 1 base and J gave up 6 bases, with 13 bases separating them. For the CDR3, the DNA is TGTGCCAGTAGTATAGTAGACGATCACCTAAACATTCAGTACTTC. It codes for CASSIVDDHLNIQYF. The full variable domain, completed using reference TRBV19 and TRBJ2-4, is DGGITQSPKYLFRKEGQNVTLSCEQNLNHDAMYWYRQDPGQGLRLIYYSQIVNDFQKGDIAEGYSVSREKKESFPLTVTSAQKNPTAFYLCASSIVDDHLNIQYFGAGTRLSVL.

This clonotype was seen ten or more times. V and J are TRBV30 and TRBJ1-4; D remains ambiguous. Germline CDR1 is GTSNPN and CDR2 is SVGIG (reference sequence). The V end lost 0 bases, the J end lost 0 bases, and 11 bases lay between the germline ends. CDR3 length: 16 residues. The CDR3 loop reads CAWSVRSRATNEKLFF. DNA for the CDR3: TGTGCCTGGAGTGTACGGTCCCGGGCAACTAATGAAAAACTGTTTTTT.

This clonotype was seen ten or more times. The chain links TRBV7-8 to TRBJ2-7; 13 nucleotides line up with TRBD2. V lost 6 bases, J lost 6 bases, and 2 bases stayed unmatched. CDR3 length: 13 residues. Germline V gene data show CDR1 as SGHVS and CDR2 as FQNEAQ. CDR3 DNA: TGTGCCAGCAGTCGGACTAGCGGGAGCGAGCAGTACTTC. This gives the protein CASSRTSGSEQYF.

This chain joins TRBV20-1 and TRBJ2-7; perhaps TRBD2 as D (6 bases). CDR1 and CDR2 (germline): DFQATT, SNEGSKA (reference sequence). The CDR3 has 13 residues. Trimming left V 5 bases short and J 4 bases short, with 15 bases between. The CDR3 region has the DNA TGCAGTGCTCCCGGGAGCTCCATATACGAGCAGTACTTC. This codes for CSAPGSSIYEQYF.

At least ten counts were recorded for this clonotype. CDR3 sequence: CSARDPKRGLLAEAFF. CDR3 coding DNA: TGCAGTGCTAGAGACCCGAAGAGGGGCTTGCTGGCTGAAGCTTTCTTT. This chain links TRBV20-1 with TRBJ1-1, with a tentative D call TRBD1 (5 bases). Germline CDR1 is DFQATT and CDR2 is SNEGSKA (reference sequence). V lost 0 bases and J 6 bases, leaving 20 bases between the germline ends. The CDR3 covers 16 residues.

Ten or more counts support this clonotype. The chain recombines TRBV24-1 with TRBJ2-1; D call uncertain. CDR3 size: 15 residues. The germline V gene encodes CDR1 KGHDR and CDR2 SFDVKD. Trimming cost V 3 bases and J 4 bases, with 12 bases left between them. CDR3 DNA sequence: TGTGCCACCAGTGATCCCCGGGCGGAATACAATGAGCAGTTCTTC. Amino acid sequence: CATSDPRAEYNEQFF.

This clonotype was seen ten or more times. This rearrangement joins TRBV28 to TRBJ1-6; the match to TRBD1 covers 9 bases. The V and J ends lost 6 bases and 5 bases, in that order; junction bases with no gene match: 8. The CDR3 loop spans 16 amino acids. Germline CDR1 reads MDHEN; CDR2 reads SYDVKM. CDR3 nucleotides: TGTGCCAGCAGATTGGGGACAGGGTTCCATAATTCACCCCTCCACTTT. It is translated as CASRLGTGFHNSPLHF.

The rearrangement uses TRBV24-1 and TRBJ2-3; D unresolved. Per the germline V gene, CDR1 is KGHDR and CDR2 is SFDVKD. There are 15 residues in the CDR3. Trimming shortened V by 3 bases and J by 2 bases, and 11 bases separated the two germline ends. The DNA of the CDR3 is TGTGCCACCAGTGATCCCGTTACCATCACAGATACGCAGTATTTT. Protein: CATSDPVTITDTQYF.

This clonotype was counted between two and nine times. The rearrangement links TRBV9 to TRBJ2-7, with D possibly being TRBD2 (6 bases). The germline V gene has CDR1 SGDLS and CDR2 YYNGEE. The CDR3 runs 14 residues. Trimming took 0 bases from V and 6 from J, leaving 13 bases between them. Here the CDR3 reads CASSVGEVHAEQYF. The DNA for the CDR3 is TGTGCCAGCAGCGTAGGGGAGGTTCATGCCGAGCAGTACTTC.

This clonotype was detected many times. The chain combines TRBV27 with TRBJ1-1; weak D call: TRBD1 (5 bases). Trimming shortened V by 6 bases and J by 4 bases, and 18 bases separated the two germline ends. CDR1 and CDR2 (germline): MNHEY, SMNVEV (reference sequence). The CDR3 has 15 amino acids. Here the CDR3 reads CASRPHLTVTTEAFF. The CDR3 coding sequence is TGTGCCAGCAGACCCCATCTGACAGTGACCACTGAAGCTTTCTTT.

This clonotype was seen only a few times. The chain recombines TRBV28 with TRBJ2-7; D may be TRBD2 (5 bases). Trimming removed 5 bases at V and 5 bases at J, with 13 bases between. Looked up from germline, CDR1 is MDHEN and CDR2 is SYDVKM. This CDR3 comprises 13 residues. The CDR3: CASSPGDEDEQYF. CDR3 nucleotides: TGTGCCAGCAGTCCCGGGGATGAGGACGAGCAGTACTTC.

This clonotype was detected ten times or more. The CDR3 region is CASSRDRHSNQPQHF. For the CDR3, the DNA is TGTGCCAGCAGCCGAGACAGACATAGCAATCAGCCCCAGCATTTT. This chain uses TRBV2 with TRBJ1-5, with D possibly being TRBD1 (5 bases). The CDR3 runs to 15 residues. The V end was cut by 6 bases, the J end by 0 bases, with 12 bases between. Per germline, CDR1 SNHLY and CDR2 FYNNEI.

The genes are TRBV4-1 and TRBJ2-7; 9 bases agree with TRBD1. The CDR3 has 13 amino acids. Germline CDR1 reads MGHRA; CDR2 reads YSYEKL. V lost 2 bases and J lost 9; bases outside the gene matches: 5. The CDR3 DNA sequence: TGCGCCAGCAGCCAAAGGGACAGGGTAGGGCAGTACTTC. Its translation is CASSQRDRVGQYF.

This clonotype was detected many times. The rearrangement links TRBV20-1 to TRBJ2-2; 10 bases line up with TRBD1. The J segment lost 7 bases and the V segment lost 6 bases, leaving 5 bases of the junction unmatched. The CDR3 covers 13 residues. The germline V gene encodes CDR1 DFQATT and CDR2 SNEGSKA (reference sequence). CDR3 residues: CSARQGASGELFF. CDR3 coding DNA: TGCAGTGCAAGACAGGGGGCTAGCGGGGAGCTGTTTTTT.

This clonotype showed up many times. This rearrangement joins TRBV20-1 to TRBJ2-7, with 9 bases fitting TRBD1. The CDR3 is made up of 11 amino acids. Germline V gene sequence: CDR1 DFQATT, CDR2 SNEGSKA (reference sequence). Losses at the gene ends were 6 bases for V and 6 bases for J; bases not matched to a gene: 3. The CDR3 region has the DNA TGCAGTGCCACAGGGGGCCTCGAGCAGTACTTC. Residues: CSATGGLEQYF.

This clonotype was recorded once. The rearrangement uses TRBV6-1 and TRBJ2-3; 9 bases agree with TRBD2. Looked up from germline, CDR1 is MNHNS and CDR2 is SASEGT. This CDR3 spans 19 amino acids. Trimming removed 5 bases from V and 0 bases from J; junction bases left unmatched: 15. The CDR3 reads CASSTWSSGVTASTDTQYF. The CDR3 bases are TGTGCCAGCAGTACTTGGTCTAGCGGGGTCACGGCTAGCACAGATACGCAGTATTTT.

The chain employs TRBV18 and TRBJ2-5; D unresolved. The CDR3 loop spans 14 amino acids. V dropped 3 bases and J dropped 5 bases, with 13 bases sitting between them. Germline V gene data show CDR1 as KGHSH and CDR2 as LQKENI. The CDR3 DNA follows: TGTGCCAGCTCACCCCAGGCGGCGTGGGAGACCCAGTACTTC. The encoded protein is CASSPQAAWETQYF.

The table lists this clonotype with a few counts. The CDR3 region has the DNA TGTGCCAGCAGCTTCTCTACCTCCTACAATGAGCAGTTCTTC. It codes for CASSFSTSYNEQFF. The V and J genes are TRBV7-9 and TRBJ2-1, with no clear D. This CDR3 region has 14 residues. Looked up from germline, CDR1 is SEHNR and CDR2 is FQNEAQ (reference sequence). V was trimmed by 3 bases and J by 0 bases, leaving 6 bases between them. Drawing the rest from reference TRBV7-9 and TRBJ2-1, the complete variable domain is DTGVSQNPRHKITKRGQNVTFRCDPISEHNRLYWYRQTLGQGPEFLTYFQNEAQLEKSRLLSDRFSAERPKGSFSTLEIQRTEQGDSAMYLCASSFSTSYNEQFFGPGTRLTVL.

This clonotype was counted only a few times. The V gene is TRBV7-8, the J gene TRBJ2-1; 10 bases map to TRBD2. Germline V gene data show CDR1 as SGHVS and CDR2 as FQNEAQ. There are 16 residues in the CDR3. Trimming took 1 base from V and 8 from J; bases not matched to a gene: 8. CDR3 DNA: TGTGCCAGCAGCTTAGAGGGACTAGCGATTGTGGATGAGCAGTTCTTC. This sequence encodes CASSLEGLAIVDEQFF.